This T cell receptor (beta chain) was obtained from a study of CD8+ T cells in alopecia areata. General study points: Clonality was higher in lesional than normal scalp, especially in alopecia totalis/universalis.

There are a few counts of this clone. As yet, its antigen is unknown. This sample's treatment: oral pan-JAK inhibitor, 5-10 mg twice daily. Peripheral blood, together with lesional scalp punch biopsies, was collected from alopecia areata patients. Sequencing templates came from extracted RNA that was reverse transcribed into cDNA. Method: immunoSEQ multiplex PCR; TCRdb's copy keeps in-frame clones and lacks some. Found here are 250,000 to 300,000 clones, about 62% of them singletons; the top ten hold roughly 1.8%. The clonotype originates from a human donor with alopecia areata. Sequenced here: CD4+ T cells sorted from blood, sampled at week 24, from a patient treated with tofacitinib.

The CDR3, as DNA: TGTGCCTGGAGTGGCGCAGGGGCTTTTACCTACGAGCAGTACTTC. Its protein is CAWSGAGAFTYEQYF. The chain combines TRBV30 with TRBJ2-7; a weak D match, TRBD1 (6 bases). Trimming shortened V by 1 base and J by 2 bases, and 15 bases separated the two germline ends. The CDR3 covers 15 residues. The germline V gene has CDR1 GTSNPN and CDR2 SVGIG (reference sequence).